This section outlines one T cell receptor beta chain sequence together with its context. The antigen is not known. The data were taken from a study of T cell responses to AZD1222 COVID-19 vaccine. Broader study findings: Vaccination with two AZD1222 doses was followed by a rise in Spike-specific TCR breadth and depth.

Assay: immunoSEQ multiplex PCR; the TCRdb copy retains only in-frame clones and omits some. The sample includes 80,000 to 100,000 clones, 70% to 90% of them seen just once. Trimming shortened V by 1 base and J by 5 bases, and 11 bases separated the two germline ends. CDR1 is LGHDT, CDR2 YNNKEL, per germline (reference sequence). The CDR3 covers 14 residues. The chain has TRBV3-1 (or the pseudogene TRBV3-2) and TRBJ1-2; D is ambiguous. This receptor was obtained from an adult in good health. The sequences come from peripheral blood, collected on day 0 of AZD1222 vaccination. The CDR3 loop reads CASSQVRSEYGYTF. The CDR3 nucleotides are TGTGCCAGCAGCCAAGTTCGGAGTGAGTATGGCTACACCTTC.